Presented here are 30 T cell receptor beta chains from one specimen sequenced in a study of graft-versus-host responses after intestinal transplantation. The table came from immunoSEQ multiplex PCR; TCRdb's copy has only in-frame clones and leaves some out. The repertoire holds about 47,000 clones, with around 95% as singletons. Their antigens remain unidentified. This sample comprised unstimulated CD8+ T cells sorted from spleen or lymph node cells, obtained before transplant. The receptors stem from a human donor who was the organ donor for an intestinal transplant.

The chain combines TRBV19 with TRBJ2-7; 8 nucleotides agree with TRBD1. Germline assignment: CDR1 LNHDA and CDR2 SQIVND (reference sequence). CDR3 length: 14 amino acids. The V and J ends lost 5 bases and 4 bases, in that order; junction bases with no gene match: 7. CDR3 region: CASSYGQGAYEQYF. The CDR3 nucleotides are TGTGCCAGTAGTTACGGACAGGGTGCTTACGAGCAGTACTTC.

The chain is built from TRBV13 and TRBJ1-5; no definite D call. Germline V CDR1 and CDR2: PRHDT, FYEKMQ (reference sequence). The CDR3 covers 14 residues. With 4 bases removed from V and 5 bases from J, the gap between germline ends came to 12 bases. As DNA, the CDR3 is TGTGCCAGCAGCTCCCGGATGACCGATCAGCCCCAGCATTTT. Its protein is CASSSRMTDQPQHF. Supplemented by reference TRBV13 and TRBJ1-5, the full variable domain reads AAGVIQSPRHLIKEKRETATLKCYPIPRHDTVYWYQQGPGQDPQFLISFYEKMQSDKGSIPDRFSAQQFSDYHSELNMSSLELGDSALYFCASSSRMTDQPQHFGDGTRLSIL.

The chain joins TRBV7-9 to TRBJ2-7; 8 bases agree with TRBD1. Germline values: CDR1 SEHNR, CDR2 FQNEAQ (reference sequence). The CDR3 runs 14 residues. Unmatched junction bases numbered 8, after V lost 3 bases and J lost 7 bases. CDR3 loop: CASSLTGDPWEQYF. The CDR3 DNA reads TGTGCCAGCAGCTTGACAGGGGACCCCTGGGAGCAGTACTTC. The complete variable domain, with remaining parts taken from reference TRBV7-9 and TRBJ2-7, reads DTGVSQNPRHKITKRGQNVTFRCDPISEHNRLYWYRQTLGQGPEFLTYFQNEAQLEKSRLLSDRFSAERPKGSFSTLEIQRTEQGDSAMYLCASSLTGDPWEQYFGPGTRLTVT.

In the case of this clone: At one end the junction does not follow the germline gene, possibly because of a read error. The chain uses TRBV9 and TRBJ1-2, with 7 bases fitting TRBD1. CDR1 SGDLS and CDR2 YYNGEE come from the germline V gene. The CDR3 covers 16 residues. CDR3 DNA sequence: TGTGCCAGCAGCCCAAGGGCAGGGACAGCTTTCTATGACTACACCTTC. Translated: CASSPRAGTAFYDYTF. The variable domain in full, completed from reference TRBV9 and TRBJ1-2, reads DSGVTQTPKHLITATGQRVTLRCSPRSGDLSVYWYQQSLDQGLQFLIQYYNGEERAKGNILERFSAQQFPDLHSELNLSSLELGDSALYFCASSPRAGTAFYDYTFGSGTRLTVV.

This rearrangement joins TRBV7-3 to TRBJ2-6; unclear D gene. The germline V gene encodes CDR1 SGHTA and CDR2 FQGTGA. This CDR3 is built from 16 residues. V was shortened by 3 bases and J by 0 bases, with 9 bases between the two germline ends. CDR3 coding DNA: TGTGCCAGCAGCTTGTTTGGAACCTCTGGGGCCAACGTCCTGACTTTC. Amino acid sequence: CASSLFGTSGANVLTF.

The V and J genes are TRBV11-3 and TRBJ2-5; D is uncertain. This CDR3 is 17 amino acids long. The V and J ends lost 0 bases and 1 base respectively, with 15 bases between them. CDR1 SGHNT and CDR2 YENEEA come from the germline V gene. The CDR3 sequence is CASSLDFSGIGQETQYF. CDR3 bases: TGTGCCAGCAGCTTAGACTTCTCCGGTATAGGCCAAGAGACCCAGTACTTC.

The rearrangement joins TRBV5-1 to TRBJ2-2; 8 nucleotides match TRBD2. Unmatched junction bases numbered 9, after V lost 3 bases and J lost 2 bases. CDR3 size: 17 residues. Germline lookup yields CDR1 SGHRS and CDR2 YFSETQ. The CDR3 DNA reads TGCGCCAGCAGCTCGAGGGCGGGGGGTTCAAACACCGGGGAGCTGTTTTTT. Protein product: CASSSRAGGSNTGELFF. The full variable domain, rest sourced from reference TRBV5-1 and TRBJ2-2, is KAGVTQTPRYLIKTRGQQVTLSCSPISGHRSVSWYQQTPGQGLQFLFEYFSETQRNKGNFPGRFSGRQFSNSRSEMNVSTLELGDSALYLCASSSRAGGSNTGELFFGEGSRLTVL.

The CDR3 reads CASSIDLDNYEQYF. The CDR3 DNA sequence: TGTGCCAGTAGTATAGACCTGGACAACTACGAGCAGTACTTC. The V gene is TRBV19, the J gene TRBJ2-7, with D possibly TRBD1 on 5 matching bases. Germline V CDR1 and CDR2: LNHDA, SQIVND (reference sequence). V lost 0 bases, J lost 3 bases, and 9 bases lay in between. The CDR3 loop spans 14 amino acids.

The chain combines TRBV28 with TRBJ2-2; TRBD2 agrees at 9 bases. Germline CDR1 MDHEN, CDR2 SYDVKM. The CDR3 sequence is 16 residues long. With 5 bases clipped from V and 5 bases from J, the junction kept 9 bases outside the gene matches. The CDR3 loop is CASSRLAGEGTGELFF. The CDR3 coding sequence is TGTGCCAGCAGTCGGTTAGCGGGGGAGGGGACCGGGGAGCTGTTTTTT.

The J gene is TRBJ2-7, the V gene TRBV6-5; 9 nucleotides match TRBD2. The trim removed 0 bases at V and 3 bases at J, leaving 0 bases unmatched. The germline V gene has CDR1 MNHEY and CDR2 SVGAGI. This CDR3 has 14 residues. CDR3 coding DNA: TGTGCCAGCAGTTACTCGACTAGCGGCTACGAGCAGTACTTC. As protein: CASSYSTSGYEQYF.

In its sample, this clone was seen once. The V gene is TRBV4-3, the J gene TRBJ2-3; D might be TRBD2 (5 bases). V was trimmed by 0 bases and J by 4 bases, leaving 11 bases between them. The CDR3 covers 15 residues. CDR1 is LGHNA, CDR2 YSLEER, per germline. CDR3 protein: CASSQDRGSPDTQYF. As DNA, the CDR3 is TGCGCCAGCAGCCAAGATCGGGGATCACCAGATACGCAGTATTTT.

The chain is built from TRBV27 and TRBJ2-3; TRBD2 matches 8 bases. Germline lookup yields CDR1 MNHEY and CDR2 SMNVEV (reference sequence). The CDR3 extends over 17 amino acids. With V trimmed by 5 bases and J by 2 bases, 12 bases remained unmatched. DNA of the CDR3: TGTGCCAGCAGTAAGACCCGAGCGGGGGCCCTCACAGATACGCAGTATTTT. The encoded protein is CASSKTRAGALTDTQYF.

The V and J genes are TRBV5-1 and TRBJ2-7; 8 bases line up with TRBD1. Germline CDR1 SGHRS, CDR2 YFSETQ. The CDR3 extends over 18 amino acids. V shed 2 bases, J shed 6 bases, and the junction held 19 bases outside the gene matches. The CDR3 spells CASSLSTGESSSIGEQYF. The CDR3, as DNA: TGCGCCAGCAGCTTATCGACAGGGGAATCGTCTAGTATAGGCGAGCAGTACTTC.

This chain connects TRBV5-5 to TRBJ2-7; 12 bases map to TRBD2. CDR1 SGHKS and CDR2 YYEKEE come from the germline V gene (reference sequence). The V gene end was trimmed by 0 bases and the J gene end by 4 bases; junction bases not matched to a gene: 5. The CDR3 loop spans 16 amino acids. Here the CDR3 DNA reads TGTGCCAGCAGCTTGGGAAGGGGACTAGCGGGTTACGAGCAGTACTTC. The encoded protein is CASSLGRGLAGYEQYF.

This clone was seen once. The rearrangement uses TRBV6-5 and TRBJ2-1, with D possibly TRBD2 on 5 matching bases. Trimming took 5 bases from V and 4 from J, leaving 9 bases between them. The CDR3 has 13 residues. Germline values: CDR1 MNHEY, CDR2 SVGAGI. The CDR3 spells CASSPPGYNEQFF. In DNA, the CDR3 is TGTGCCAGCAGTCCTCCGGGATACAATGAGCAGTTCTTC.

This chain links TRBV27 with TRBJ1-1; 7 bases match TRBD1. Germline CDR1 MNHEY, CDR2 SMNVEV (reference sequence). The CDR3 covers 17 residues. After removal of 5 bases from V and 0 bases from J, the junction contained 12 bases not matched to a gene. The CDR3 here is CASSPTGYSYMNTEAFF. Written as DNA, the CDR3 is TGTGCCAGCAGTCCGACAGGGTATTCTTATATGAACACTGAAGCTTTCTTT.

The chain joins TRBV7-9 to TRBJ2-6, with D tentatively TRBD1 (6 bases). This CDR3 is 16 amino acids long. V dropped 5 bases and J dropped 4 bases, with 15 bases sitting between them. Germline CDR1 SEHNR, CDR2 FQNEAQ (reference sequence). The CDR3 coding sequence is TGTGCCAGCAGCCCATCAACAGGGACCGGGGCCAACGTCCTGACTTTC. It specifies CASSPSTGTGANVLTF.

This clone was picked up one time. V is TRBV5-1 and J is TRBJ2-5; TRBD2 matches 8 bases. Germline V gene sequence: CDR1 SGHRS, CDR2 YFSETQ. The V gene end was trimmed by 4 bases and the J gene end by 5 bases; junction bases not matched to a gene: 4. The length of the CDR3 is 13 residues. The DNA of the CDR3 is TGCGCCAGCAGCAGCGGGGGCACTGAGACCCAGTACTTC. This codes for CASSSGGTETQYF.

The chain joins TRBV7-9 to TRBJ2-1; a weak D match, TRBD2 (5 bases). In germline, CDR1 is SEHNR, CDR2 FQNEAQ (reference sequence). The CDR3 length is 14 residues. The V gene lost 5 bases and the J gene lost 2 bases, with 10 bases spanning the gap. The CDR3 spells CASSPREAYNEQFF. CDR3 DNA sequence: TGTGCCAGCAGCCCACGGGAAGCCTACAATGAGCAGTTCTTC.

The chain uses TRBV27 and TRBJ1-1; D is possibly TRBD1 (6 bases). Trimming removed 3 bases at V and 0 bases at J, with 11 bases between. There are 15 residues in the CDR3. CDR1 MNHEY and CDR2 SMNVEV come from the germline V gene (reference sequence). The CDR3 loop is CASSFGGGMNTEAFF. CDR3 in DNA: TGTGCCAGCAGTTTCGGCGGGGGCATGAACACTGAAGCTTTCTTT.

V gene TRBV5-1 combines with J gene TRBJ1-2; tentatively, D is TRBD1 (5 bases). The CDR3 length is 15 residues. Per germline, CDR1 SGHRS and CDR2 YFSETQ. V was cut by 0 bases and J by 2 bases, with 11 bases left in between. The CDR3 DNA sequence: TGCGCCAGCAGCTTGGCAGGGAACCCGAACTATGGCTACACCTTC. This sequence encodes CASSLAGNPNYGYTF.

The CDR3 sequence: CASSGRDSSYEQYF. The DNA for the CDR3 is TGTGCCAGCAGCGGCCGGGACAGCTCCTACGAGCAGTACTTC. The chain joins TRBV9 to TRBJ2-7, with 7 bases that match TRBD1. The CDR3 is 14 amino acids. J was trimmed by 0 bases and V by 3 bases; bases with no gene match: 3. The germline V gene has CDR1 SGDLS and CDR2 YYNGEE.

The rearrangement joins TRBV27 to TRBJ2-7; the D call may be TRBD1 or TRBD2 (5 bases each). This CDR3 has 14 residues. V was shortened by 2 bases and J by 13 bases, with 21 bases between the two germline ends. CDR1 is MNHEY, CDR2 SMNVEV, per germline (reference sequence). CDR3 region: CASSLIGDPFDEYF. CDR3 nucleotide sequence: TGTGCCAGCAGTTTAATAGGGGACCCTTTCGATGAATACTTC.

V gene TRBV1 combines with J gene TRBJ1-5. TRBV1 is described as a pseudogene. The CDR3 contains 16 residues. CDR3: CTSSALLGGINQPQHF. As DNA, the CDR3 is TGCACCAGCAGCGCACTCCTCGGGGGCATCAATCAGCCCCAGCATTTT.

The rearrangement links TRBV5-6 to TRBJ2-5; 9 bases are shared with TRBD1. J lost 5 bases, V lost 0 bases, and 17 bases had no gene match. Germline-derived CDR1 and CDR2 are SGHDT and YYEEEE. CDR3 size: 19 residues. This CDR3 is CASSLGREFGTGQEETQYF. As DNA, the CDR3 is TGTGCCAGCAGCTTGGGGCGTGAGTTTGGGACAGGGCAGGAGGAGACCCAGTACTTC.

This chain joins TRBV28 and TRBJ2-5; 11 bases agree with TRBD2. The length of the CDR3 is 16 residues. CDR1 and CDR2 from the germline V gene are MDHEN and SYDVKM. Losses at the gene ends were 10 bases for V and 3 bases for J; bases not matched to a gene: 13. CDR3 amino acids: CATKSFSGGDEETQYF. CDR3 in DNA: TGTGCCACCAAATCTTTTAGCGGGGGGGACGAAGAGACCCAGTACTTC.

This rearrangement joins TRBV4-3 to TRBJ2-7; 11 nucleotides match TRBD1. The CDR3 has 15 residues. V gave up 2 bases and J gave up 5 bases; unmatched junction bases: 5. The V gene's germline CDR1 is LGHNA and CDR2 YSLEER. CDR3 bases: TGCGCCAGCAGCCAAAGGACAGGGGGCCAAAACGAGCAGTACTTC. Translation: CASSQRTGGQNEQYF.

The rearrangement joins TRBV10-1 to TRBJ2-3, with 7 bases fitting TRBD1. The CDR3 loop spans 15 amino acids. V was pared by 7 bases and J by 2 bases, with 9 bases of the junction left unmatched. CDR1 WNHNN and CDR2 SYGVQD come from the germline V gene (reference sequence). The CDR3 spells CASKNRDRFTDTQYF. CDR3 in DNA: TGCGCCAGCAAAAACCGGGACAGATTCACAGATACGCAGTATTTT.

The chain uses TRBV9 and TRBJ2-7; 8 nucleotides agree with TRBD2. Germline-derived CDR1 and CDR2 are SGDLS and YYNGEE. With 0 bases clipped from V and 1 base from J, the junction kept 3 bases outside the gene matches. The CDR3 consists of 15 residues. CDR3 in DNA: TGTGCCAGCAGCGTAGGGGGGACTAGGTCCTACGAGCAGTACTTC. Protein sequence: CASSVGGTRSYEQYF.

This rearrangement joins TRBV6-5 to TRBJ2-1; 14 positions agree with TRBD2. The CDR3 is 15 residues long. Per the germline V gene, CDR1 is MNHEY and CDR2 is SVGAGI. Trimming removed 6 bases from V and 5 bases from J; junction bases left unmatched: 3. The CDR3 protein is CASRLGLAGDNEQFF. In nucleotides, the CDR3 is TGTGCCAGCAGACTGGGACTAGCGGGGGACAATGAGCAGTTCTTC.